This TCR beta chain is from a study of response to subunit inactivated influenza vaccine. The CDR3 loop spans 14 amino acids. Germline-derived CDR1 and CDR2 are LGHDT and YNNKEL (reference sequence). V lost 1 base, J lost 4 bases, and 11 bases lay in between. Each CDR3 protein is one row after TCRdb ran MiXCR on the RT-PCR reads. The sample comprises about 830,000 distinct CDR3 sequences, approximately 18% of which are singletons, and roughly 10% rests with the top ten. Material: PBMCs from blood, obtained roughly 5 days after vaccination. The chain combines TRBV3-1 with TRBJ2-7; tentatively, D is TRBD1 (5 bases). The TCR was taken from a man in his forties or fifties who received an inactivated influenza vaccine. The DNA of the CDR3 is TGTGCCAGCAGCCAAGCTCAGGGTTGGTACGAGCAGTACTTC. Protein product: CASSQAQGWYEQYF.